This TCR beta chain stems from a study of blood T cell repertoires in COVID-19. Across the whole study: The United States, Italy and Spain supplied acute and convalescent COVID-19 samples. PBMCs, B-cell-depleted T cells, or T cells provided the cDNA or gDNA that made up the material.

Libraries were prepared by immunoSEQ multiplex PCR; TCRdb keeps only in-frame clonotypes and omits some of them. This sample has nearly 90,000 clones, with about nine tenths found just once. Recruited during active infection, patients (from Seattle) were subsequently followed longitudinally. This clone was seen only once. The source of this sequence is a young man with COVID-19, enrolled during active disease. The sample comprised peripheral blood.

CDR3: CASSQEVRGQNEQFF. DNA of the CDR3: TGCGCCAGCAGCCAAGAGGTCAGGGGGCAAAATGAGCAGTTCTTC. This chain connects TRBV4-3 to TRBJ2-1; 8 bases map to TRBD1. The V segment lost 0 bases and the J segment 7 bases; nucleotides outside the gene matches: 5. Germline CDR1 LGHNA, CDR2 YSLEER. This CDR3 is 15 amino acids long.